This T cell receptor (beta chain) stems from a study of beta chain features in type 1 diabetes. Study-level results: Comparison showed that naive, central memory and Treg TCRB repertoires appeared more similar among patients than among healthy donors. Diminished insertions and augmented deletions at VDJ junctions characterized type 1 diabetes patients. Shorter TCRB CDR3s, moderately but significantly so, were found in Type 1 diabetes patients in all four CD4+ subsets.

Every isolated RNA sample was fully reverse transcribed, so sequencing captured expressed TCRB transcripts. TCRdb's copy holds only in-frame clones and misses some; the assay was immunoSEQ multiplex PCR. The data contain a few hundred thousand clones, roughly a tenth of them singletons. This clone was picked up a small number of times. Its antigen is unknown. Via CD45RO/CCR7/CD25/CD127/CD95/CD27, cells of the CD4+ naive, central memory, regulatory and stem cell-like memory subsets were sorted. Sorted populations all had greater than 95% purity. Trimming at V came to 0 bases and at J to 5 bases, leaving 8 bases not matched to a gene. The length of the CDR3 is 16 residues. Germline V lookup: CDR1 SGDLS, CDR2 YYNGEE.

J is TRBJ2-5 and V is TRBV9, with 9 bases lining up with TRBD2. The sample was central memory CD4+ T cells from blood. The origin of this receptor is a man younger than 45 with type 1 diabetes. The CDR3 protein is CASSVGGGRASETQYF. DNA for the CDR3: TGTGCCAGCAGCGTAGGTGGCGGGAGGGCCTCGGAGACCCAGTACTTC.